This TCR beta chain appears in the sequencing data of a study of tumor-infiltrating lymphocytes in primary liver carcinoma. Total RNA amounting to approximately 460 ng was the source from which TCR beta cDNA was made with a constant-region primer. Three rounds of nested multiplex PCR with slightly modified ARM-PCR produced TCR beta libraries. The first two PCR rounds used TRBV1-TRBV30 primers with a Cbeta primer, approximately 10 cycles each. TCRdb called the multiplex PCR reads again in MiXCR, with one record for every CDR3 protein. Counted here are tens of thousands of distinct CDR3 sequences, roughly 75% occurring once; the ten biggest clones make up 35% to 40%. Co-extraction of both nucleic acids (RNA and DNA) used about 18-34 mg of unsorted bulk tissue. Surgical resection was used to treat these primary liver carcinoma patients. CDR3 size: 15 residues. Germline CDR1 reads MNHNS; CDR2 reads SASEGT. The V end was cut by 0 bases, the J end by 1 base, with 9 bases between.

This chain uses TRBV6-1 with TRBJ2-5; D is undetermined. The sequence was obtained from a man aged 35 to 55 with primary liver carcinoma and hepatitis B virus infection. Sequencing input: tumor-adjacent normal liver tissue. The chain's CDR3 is CASSEAVGGQETQYF. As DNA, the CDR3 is TGTGCCAGCAGTGAAGCGGTGGGCGGCCAAGAGACCCAGTACTTC.